This paragraph reports one T cell receptor (beta chain). Its target is not known. Patients had resection for synchronous oligometastatic disease or delayed recurrence of a solitary brain metastasis. The sample comes from a study of T cells in lung cancer brain metastases. As for the study in general: Most of the roughly 20 patients had no interval therapy between resections.

Assay used: immunoSEQ multiplex PCR; TCRdb lists only in-frame clones, some missing. The sample has approximately 5,000 clones; over 75% are singletons. Overall study findings and caveats: Few clones were shared between paired lesions (mean Morisita approximately 0.23); most were lesion-specific.

Germline lookup yields CDR1 MNHEY and CDR2 SVGAGI. The J segment lost 4 bases and the V segment lost 2 bases, leaving 5 bases of the junction unmatched. The CDR3 totals 16 residues. The V gene is TRBV6-5, the J gene TRBJ1-1, with TRBD1 matching 12 bases. The sample comprised tumor tissue from the primary lung tumor. This receptor was identified in a man over 45 with non-small cell lung cancer. CDR3 bases: TGTGCCAGCAGTTACCGGGACAGGGGGCGCGGCACTGAAGCTTTCTTT. Its translation: CASSYRDRGRGTEAFF.